These T cell receptor beta chains were read from a single sample in a study of metastatic and nonmetastatic thyroid tumors. TCRdb re-analyzed the PCR reads using MiXCR. Of roughly 21,000 clones in the sample, about 30% were seen once. Sequenced: blood. The receptors originated from a female donor with papillary thyroid cancer or a benign thyroid nodule (not recorded which). Some clones in this sample may be carry-over from other donors' samples. Both conserved end residues are part of each CDR3. The order of the fields is V gene, D gene, J gene, clone size, CDR3 protein, CDR3 DNA. The D gene is left open where the match is weak. Size values are once, few and many counts, or a class for expanded clones, and some rows have none.

>TRBV5-6|.|TRBJ2-5|many
CASSRTEESLYQETQYF
TGTGCCAGCAGCCGGACAGAGGAAAGCCTGTACCAAGAGACCCAGTACTTC
>TRBV19|.|TRBJ1-1|medium-sized
CASSRVGSGLSNTEAFF
TGTGCCAGTAGTCGAGTCGGGTCTGGGCTTTCGAACACTGAAGCTTTCTTT
>TRBV6-1|.|TRBJ1-1|many
CASRPPFGGEAFF
TGTGCCAGCAGACCCCCGTTTGGGGGTGAAGCTTTCTTT
>TRBV11-2|.|TRBJ1-1|many
CASSQVGHFSAFF
TGTGCCAGCAGCCAAGTCGGACACTTCTCCGCTTTCTTT
>TRBV19|TRBD1|TRBJ2-7|many
CASSILTGVGYEQYF
TGTGCCAGTAGCATATTGACAGGGGTCGGGTACGAGCAGTACTTC
>TRBV20-1|.|TRBJ2-3|.
CSVVGVRNPQDTQYF
TGCAGTGTAGTTGGGGTACGGAATCCACAAGATACGCAGTATTTT
>TRBV13|TRBD1|TRBJ1-1|many
CASSPMDRENTEAFF
TGTGCCAGCAGCCCCATGGACAGGGAGAACACTGAAGCTTTCTTT
>TRBV6-2/TRBV6-3|.|TRBJ1-1|.
CASDYGGMVTEAFF
TGTGCCAGCGACTACGGGGGAATGGTTACTGAAGCTTTCTTT
>TRBV20-1|.|TRBJ2-1|.
CSARDHQEGEEQFF
TGCAGTGCTAGAGACCATCAGGAGGGAGAGGAGCAGTTCTTC
>TRBV19|TRBD2|TRBJ2-3|.
CASSIGLAGGGVYTDTQYF
TGTGCCAGTAGTATAGGGCTAGCGGGAGGCGGGGTTTACACAGATACGCAGTATTTT
>TRBV7-2|TRBD2|TRBJ2-7|.
CASSPDGRDEQYF
TGTGCCAGCAGCCCCGACGGGAGGGACGAGCAGTACTTC
>TRBV11-3|.|TRBJ2-3|many
CASSERSGHTQYF
TGTGCCAGCAGTGAGCGGTCCGGGCATACGCAGTATTTT
>TRBV11-2|.|TRBJ2-4|many
CASSFGPQNIQYF
TGTGCCAGCAGCTTCGGACCTCAAAACATTCAGTACTTC
>TRBV6-1|.|TRBJ1-6|.
CASSESPGRADSPLHF
TGTGCCAGCAGTGAAAGTCCGGGACGGGCCGATTCACCCCTCCACTTT
>TRBV5-6|.|TRBJ2-3|many
CASSPGGGDTQYF
TGTGCCAGCAGCCCCGGAGGGGGAGATACGCAGTATTTT
>TRBV7-2|.|TRBJ2-7|.
CASSTKLYAQYF
TGTGCAAGCAGCACGAAACTCTACGCGCAGTACTTC
>TRBV19|.|TRBJ1-1|many
CASLPGGRVPEAFF
TGTGCCAGCCTCCCGGGGGGGAGGGTGCCTGAAGCTTTCTTT
>TRBV28|TRBD2|TRBJ2-3|many
CASSFIPTSGRDTQYF
TGTGCCAGCAGTTTCATTCCGACTAGCGGGAGGGATACGCAGTATTTT
>TRBV7-2|TRBD1|TRBJ1-3|few
CASSFGTGAGNTIYF
TGTGCCAGCAGCTTTGGGACAGGGGCTGGAAACACCATATATTTT
>TRBV11-2|TRBD2|TRBJ2-5|medium-sized
CASSPSGGAGETQYF
TGTGCCAGCAGCCCTAGCGGGGGGGCAGGTGAGACCCAGTACTTC
>TRBV20-1|TRBD2|TRBJ2-7|medium-sized
CSARGLAVAYEQYF
TGCAGTGCTAGAGGGCTAGCGGTTGCCTACGAGCAGTACTTC
>TRBV9|.|TRBJ2-1|many
CASSPSTGSFYNEQFF
TGTGCCAGCAGCCCCAGTACAGGGTCTTTTTACAATGAGCAGTTCTTC
>TRBV5-1|.|TRBJ2-3|medium-sized
CASSRGLSTDTQYF
TGCGCCAGCAGCAGGGGACTGAGCACAGATACGCAGTATTTT
>TRBV7-2|.|TRBJ2-7|medium-sized
CASSLRPVGPYEQYF
TGTGCCAGCTCACTCCGTCCCGTGGGACCGTACGAGCAGTACTTC
>TRBV30|.|TRBJ2-1|.
CAWSRGNNEQFF
TGTGCCTGGAGTCGGGGGAACAATGAGCAGTTCTTC
>TRBV7-9|TRBD1|TRBJ1-6|.
CASSPGGAGNSPLHF
TGTGCCAGCAGCCCAGGGGGCGCGGGTAATTCACCCCTCCACTTT
>TRBV2|TRBD1|TRBJ2-3|many
CASSGGETGGPNGGGTDTQYF
TGTGCCAGCAGTGGGGGCGAGACAGGGGGCCCGAACGGGGGTGGCACAGATACGCAGTATTTT
>TRBV5-4|TRBD2|TRBJ2-7|many
CASSFLAGGPYEQYF
TGTGCCAGCAGCTTCTTGGCGGGAGGTCCCTACGAGCAGTACTTC
>TRBV28|.|TRBJ1-6|many
CASRPPNRVRSSPLHF
TGTGCCAGCAGGCCCCCAAATCGTGTACGTAGTTCACCCCTCCACTTT
>TRBV11-2|TRBD2|TRBJ2-5|many
CAGSSPGLAEETQYF
TGTGCCGGCAGCTCCCCCGGGCTAGCGGAGGAGACCCAGTACTTC
>TRBV6-4|.|TRBJ1-6|few
CASSPSGGESPLHF
TGTGCCAGCAGCCCATCGGGAGGGGAGTCACCCCTCCACTTT
>TRBV5-6|.|TRBJ1-5|many
CASSFRRGNQPQHF
TGTGCCAGCAGCTTTCGGAGGGGGAATCAGCCCCAGCATTTT
>TRBV20-1|.|TRBJ1-2|medium-sized
CSARDGVSGYTF
TGCAGTGCTAGAGATGGGGTGAGTGGCTACACCTTC
>TRBV6-1|.|TRBJ1-1|few
CASSGQGWAAFF
TGTGCCAGCAGCGGTCAGGGGTGGGCTGCTTTCTTT
>TRBV27|.|TRBJ2-1|.
CASRASGQANEQFF
TGTGCCAGCAGGGCCAGCGGGCAAGCCAATGAGCAGTTCTTC
>TRBV20-1|.|TRBJ1-2|medium-sized
CSPLPPSDYGYTF
TGCAGTCCTCTACCCCCCAGCGACTATGGCTACACCTTC
>TRBV18|.|TRBJ1-1|many
CASSQGVMNTEAFF
TGTGCCAGCTCACAGGGAGTTATGAACACTGAAGCTTTCTTT
>TRBV12-3/TRBV12-4|.|TRBJ2-5|.
CASSLRATEAGTQYF
TGTGCCAGCAGTTTAAGGGCGACTGAAGCGGGTACCCAGTACTTC
>TRBV6-1|.|TRBJ2-2|medium-sized
CASSPDSGLNTGELFF
TGTGCCAGCAGTCCTGATTCCGGATTAAACACCGGGGAGCTGTTTTTT
>TRBV28|TRBD1|TRBJ2-7|many
CASSSSDRVYEQYF
TGTGCCAGCAGCTCCTCCGACAGGGTCTACGAGCAGTACTTC
>TRBV5-8|.|TRBJ2-5|many
CASSLFGETQYF
TGTGCCAGCAGCTTGTTTGGTGAGACCCAGTACTTC
>TRBV28|TRBD2|TRBJ2-7|many
CASSTKPGLAGTYEQYF
TGTGCCAGCAGCACTAAGCCGGGACTAGCGGGTACCTACGAGCAGTACTTC
>TRBV7-2|TRBD2|TRBJ2-3|many
CASSLLKSGTSGGDTQYF
TGTGCCAGCAGCTTATTAAAATCCGGGACTAGCGGGGGAGATACGCAGTATTTT
>TRBV2|.|TRBJ2-7|many
CASQWGSYEQYF
TGTGCCAGCCAGTGGGGAAGCTACGAGCAGTACTTC
>TRBV7-2|.|TRBJ1-6|.
CASSLQGSSSPLHF
TGTGCCAGCAGCCTTCAGGGAAGTAGTTCACCCCTCCACTTT
>TRBV5-5|.|TRBJ1-6|many
CASSLGNSPLHF
TGTGCCAGCAGCTTAGGGAATTCACCCCTCCACTTT
>TRBV2|TRBD1|TRBJ1-1|few
CASSEATGAEAFF
TGTGCCAGCAGTGAAGCAACAGGGGCTGAAGCTTTCTTT
>TRBV6-2/TRBV6-3|TRBD1|TRBJ2-7|.
CASSGTGSVYEQYF
TGTGCCAGCAGTGGGACAGGGTCGGTATACGAGCAGTACTTC
>TRBV11-2|TRBD2|TRBJ2-1|.
CASSAGTSSYNEQFF
TGTGCCAGCAGCGCCGGGACTAGCAGCTACAATGAGCAGTTCTTC
>TRBV12-3/TRBV12-4|.|TRBJ2-3|.
CASSQPGSITDTQYF
TGTGCCAGCAGCCAGCCCGGGAGCATCACAGATACGCAGTATTTT
>TRBV6-2/TRBV6-3|.|TRBJ2-5|medium-sized
CASSESQETQYF
TGTGCCAGCTCGGAAAGCCAAGAGACCCAGTACTTC
>TRBV6-2/TRBV6-3|.|TRBJ1-2|few
CASSSPGSRENGYTF
TGTGCCAGCAGTTCCCCCGGGAGCCGGGAGAATGGCTACACCTTC
>TRBV9|.|TRBJ2-7|.
CASSPRSRLEQYF
TGTGCCAGCAGCCCCCGGAGTAGACTCGAGCAGTACTTC
>TRBV19|.|TRBJ2-2|medium-sized
CASSGGTANTGELFF
TGTGCCAGTAGCGGAGGGACGGCGAACACCGGGGAGCTGTTTTTT
>TRBV30|TRBD2|TRBJ2-7|.
CAGREGTHEQYF
TGTGCAGGGAGGGAAGGGACCCACGAGCAGTACTTC
>TRBV7-7|.|TRBJ2-7|medium-sized
CASSLDGRSYEQYF
TGTGCTAGCAGCTTAGATGGCCGTTCCTACGAGCAGTACTTC
>TRBV9|.|TRBJ2-7|many
CASSPTTGAYEQYF
TGTGCCAGCAGCCCTACGACAGGAGCCTACGAGCAGTACTTC